This T cell receptor (beta chain) was sequenced for a study of cytomegalovirus exposure and HLA in healthy donors. 13 Jbeta primers and 60 Vbeta primers were used for the PCR. Source study methods: Per a later analysis, the number of unique TCR beta chains was some 82 million, of which roughly 10 million were shared. Some clones are missing from TCRdb's copy, which holds only in-frame ones; the method was immunoSEQ multiplex PCR. The V and J calls and clone size were taken over from that table, and D and trimming were inferred from the DNA. The table lists around 140,000 clones, about 79% of them singletons. Though probably carrying unrecorded immune exposures, donors were nominally healthy at sampling. CDR1 and CDR2 (germline): SGHAT, FQNNGV. This CDR3 comprises 16 residues. V was clipped by 2 bases and J by 3 bases, with 16 bases between them.

The chain carries TRBV11-2 and TRBJ1-1; D is unresolved. The TCR sequence derives from a female donor in good health and CMV-seropositive. The specimen sequenced was PBMCs. The CDR3 bases are TGTGCCAGCAGCTTATCGTTGCGGCAAGGCGACACTGAAGCTTTCTTT. Translating it yields CASSLSLRQGDTEAFF.